This entry lists 8 T cell receptor beta chains sequenced from one sample in a study of blood T cell repertoires in COVID-19 (dated by TCRdb to between 2020 and 2021). The protocol used for the library was the immunoSEQ multiplex PCR assay. This is the immuneACCESS table as TCRdb keeps it, with only in-frame sequences that have V and J called. A part of the clones is gone; compared with another copy, unresolved V genes explain less than half, and the rest is unexplained. Recorded for this sample are approximately 170,000 clones; more than 75% of them occurred a single time. The biggest ten clones account for less than 3.5% of the sample. Material: peripheral blood. These receptors were obtained from a man between 65 and 85 years old with acute or convalescent COVID-19.

This clone has just a few counts. This chain links TRBV27 with TRBJ2-1, with D unresolved. Germline CDR1 MNHEY, CDR2 SMNVEV (reference sequence). The CDR3 length is 11 residues. V lost 3 bases to trimming and J lost 5 bases, with 2 bases between them. In DNA, the CDR3 is TGTGCCAGCAGTTTCGACAATGAGCAGTTCTTC. This sequence encodes CASSFDNEQFF.

This chain connects TRBV29-1 to TRBJ2-3, with D possibly being TRBD2 (5 bases). CDR1 is SQVTM and CDR2 is ANQGSEA in the germline V gene. The V end was cut by 4 bases, the J end by 1 base, with 12 bases between. This CDR3 is 14 amino acids long. CDR3 region: CSVVGQRGTDTQYF. Here the CDR3 DNA reads TGCAGCGTTGTCGGCCAGAGGGGCACAGATACGCAGTATTTT.

The V and J genes are TRBV4-2 and TRBJ2-7; the match to TRBD1 covers 8 bases. The CDR3 loop spans 13 amino acids. The germline V gene encodes CDR1 LGHNA and CDR2 YNFKEQ. After removal of 8 bases from V and 2 bases from J, the junction contained 5 bases not matched to a gene. The CDR3 DNA is TGTGCCAGCGGATGGGACAGGACCTACGAGCAGTACTTC. The encoded protein is CASGWDRTYEQYF.

In its sample, this clone was seen a few times. The CDR3 sequence is CASSYSKREVRDEQYF. The CDR3 DNA follows: TGTGCCAGCAGTTACTCCAAGCGGGAGGTTAGGGACGAGCAGTACTTC. This rearrangement joins TRBV6-6 to TRBJ2-7, with 9 bases matching TRBD2. CDR1 and CDR2 (germline): MNHNY, SVGAGI (reference sequence). V trimming: 0 bases; J trimming: 5 bases; junction bases outside the gene matches: 8. The CDR3 totals 16 residues.

The chain links TRBV27 to TRBJ2-1; no clear D. The CDR3 sequence is 15 residues long. V lost 3 bases to trimming and J lost 4 bases, with 13 bases between them. CDR1 is MNHEY and CDR2 is SMNVEV in the germline V gene (reference sequence). CDR3 loop: CASSLRVADYNEQFF. The CDR3 nucleotides are TGTGCCAGCAGTTTGAGAGTAGCAGATTACAATGAGCAGTTCTTC.

The V and J genes are TRBV10-1 and TRBJ1-1; D is uncertain. In germline, CDR1 is WNHNN, CDR2 SYGVQD (reference sequence). This CDR3 spans 13 amino acids. Trimming stripped 0 bases from V and 11 bases from J, with 13 bases between. The CDR3 loop is CASSESKSRMAFF. For the CDR3, the DNA is TGCGCCAGCAGTGAGTCGAAGTCCAGAATGGCTTTCTTT.

The CDR3 DNA reads as TGTGCCAGCAGCTTAGCAGGGGCTGGAAACACCATATATTTT. Residues: CASSLAGAGNTIYF. V usage is TRBV11-2 and J usage is TRBJ1-3; D may be TRBD1 (6 bases). The CDR3 runs 14 residues. V lost 1 base, J lost 2 bases, and 6 bases lay in between. Germline CDR1 SGHAT, CDR2 FQNNGV.

The chain has TRBV19 and TRBJ1-2; possible D gene TRBD1, 5 bases. In germline, CDR1 is LNHDA, CDR2 SQIVND (reference sequence). V dropped 3 bases and J dropped 5 bases, with 19 bases sitting between them. The CDR3 runs to 16 residues. In DNA form, the CDR3 reads TGTGCCAGTAGTATTATTGGGGCCGGCAGAGCGTATGGCTACACCTTC. Protein sequence: CASSIIGAGRAYGYTF.